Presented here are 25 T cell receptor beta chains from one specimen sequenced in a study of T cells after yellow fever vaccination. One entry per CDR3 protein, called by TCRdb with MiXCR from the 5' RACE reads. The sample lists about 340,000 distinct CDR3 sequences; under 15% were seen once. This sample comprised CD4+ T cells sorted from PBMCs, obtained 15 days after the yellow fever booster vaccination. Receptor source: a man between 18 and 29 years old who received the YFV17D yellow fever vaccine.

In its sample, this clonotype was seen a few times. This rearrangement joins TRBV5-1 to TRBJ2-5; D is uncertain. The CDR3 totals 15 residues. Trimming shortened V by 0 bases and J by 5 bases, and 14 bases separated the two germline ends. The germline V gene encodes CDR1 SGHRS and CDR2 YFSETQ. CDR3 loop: CASSLGAVGFETQYF. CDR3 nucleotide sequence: TGCGCCAGCAGCTTGGGGGCAGTAGGATTTGAGACCCAGTACTTC.

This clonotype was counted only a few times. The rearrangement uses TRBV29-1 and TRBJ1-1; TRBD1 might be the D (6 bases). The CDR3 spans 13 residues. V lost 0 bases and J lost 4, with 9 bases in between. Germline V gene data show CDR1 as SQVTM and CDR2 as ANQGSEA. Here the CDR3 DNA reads TGCAGCGTTGAAGAAACACAGGGCACTGAAGCTTTCTTT. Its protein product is CSVEETQGTEAFF.

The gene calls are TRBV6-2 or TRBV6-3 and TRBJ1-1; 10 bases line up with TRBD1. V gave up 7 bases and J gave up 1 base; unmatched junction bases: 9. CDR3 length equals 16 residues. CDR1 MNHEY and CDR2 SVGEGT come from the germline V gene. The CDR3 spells CASKPDRGPGNTEAFF. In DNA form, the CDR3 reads TGTGCCAGCAAACCTGACAGGGGGCCGGGGAACACTGAAGCTTTCTTT.

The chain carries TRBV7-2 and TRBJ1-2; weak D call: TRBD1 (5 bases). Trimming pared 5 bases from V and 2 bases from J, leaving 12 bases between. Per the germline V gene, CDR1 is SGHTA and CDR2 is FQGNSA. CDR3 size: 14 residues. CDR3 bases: TGTGCCAGCAGCGCCCGAGACAGAAACTATGGCTACACCTTC. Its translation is CASSARDRNYGYTF. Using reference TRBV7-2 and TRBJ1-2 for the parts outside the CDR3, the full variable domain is GAGVSQSPSNKVTEKGKDVELRCDPISGHTALYWYRQSLGQGLEFLIYFQGNSAPDKSGLPSDRFSAERTGGSVSTLTIQRTQQEDSAVYLCASSARDRNYGYTFGSGTRLTVV.

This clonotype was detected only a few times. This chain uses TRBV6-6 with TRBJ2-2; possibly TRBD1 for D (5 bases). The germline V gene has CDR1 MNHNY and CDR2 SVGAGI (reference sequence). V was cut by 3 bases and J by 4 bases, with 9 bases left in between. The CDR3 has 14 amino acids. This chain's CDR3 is CASSYSQVTGELFF. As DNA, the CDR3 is TGTGCCAGCAGTTATTCACAGGTCACCGGGGAGCTGTTTTTT.

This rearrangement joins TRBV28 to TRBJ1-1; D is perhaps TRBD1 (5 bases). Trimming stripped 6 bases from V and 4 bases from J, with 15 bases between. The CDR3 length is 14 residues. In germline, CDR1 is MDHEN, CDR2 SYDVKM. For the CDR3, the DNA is TGTGCCAGCAGGGGGGTGGTGGAGGGCACTGAAGCTTTCTTT. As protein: CASRGVVEGTEAFF. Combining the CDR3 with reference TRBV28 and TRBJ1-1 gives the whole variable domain DVKVTQSSRYLVKRTGEKVFLECVQDMDHENMFWYRQDPGLGLRLIYFSYDVKMKEKGDIPEGYSVSREKKERFSLILESASTNQTSMYLCASRGVVEGTEAFFGQGTRLTVV.

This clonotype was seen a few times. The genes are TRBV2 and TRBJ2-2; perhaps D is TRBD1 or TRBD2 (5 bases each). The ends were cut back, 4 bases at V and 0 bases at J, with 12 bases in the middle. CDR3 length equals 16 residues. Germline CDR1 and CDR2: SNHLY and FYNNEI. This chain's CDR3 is CASSVYGAANTGELFF. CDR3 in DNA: TGTGCCAGCAGTGTCTACGGGGCCGCGAACACCGGGGAGCTGTTTTTT.

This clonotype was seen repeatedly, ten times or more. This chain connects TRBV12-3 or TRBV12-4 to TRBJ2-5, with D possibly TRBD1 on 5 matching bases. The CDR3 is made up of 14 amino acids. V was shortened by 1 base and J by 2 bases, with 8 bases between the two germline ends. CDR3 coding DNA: TGTGCCAGCAGTTTAGGACAGCTTCAAGAGACCCAGTACTTC. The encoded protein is CASSLGQLQETQYF.

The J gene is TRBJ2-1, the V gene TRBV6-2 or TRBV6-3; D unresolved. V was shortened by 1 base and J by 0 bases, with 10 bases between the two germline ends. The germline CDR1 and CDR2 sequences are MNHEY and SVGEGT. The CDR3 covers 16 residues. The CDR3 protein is CASSYLSPSSYNEQFF. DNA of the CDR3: TGTGCCAGCAGTTACTTGTCCCCCAGCTCCTACAATGAGCAGTTCTTC.

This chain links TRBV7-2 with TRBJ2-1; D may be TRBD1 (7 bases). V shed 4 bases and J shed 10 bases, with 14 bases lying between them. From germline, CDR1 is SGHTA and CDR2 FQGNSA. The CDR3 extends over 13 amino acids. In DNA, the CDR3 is TGTGCCAGCAGCTACCAGGGGGGAGACGAGCAGTTCTTC. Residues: CASSYQGGDEQFF.

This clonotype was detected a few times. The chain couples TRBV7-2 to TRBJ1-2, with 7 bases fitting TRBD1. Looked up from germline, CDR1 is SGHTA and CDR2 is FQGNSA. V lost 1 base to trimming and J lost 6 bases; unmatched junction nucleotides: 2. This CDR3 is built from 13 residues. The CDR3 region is CASSLDRGNGYTF. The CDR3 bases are TGTGCCAGCAGCTTAGACAGGGGAAATGGCTACACCTTC. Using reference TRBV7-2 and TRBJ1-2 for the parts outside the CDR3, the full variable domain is GAGVSQSPSNKVTEKGKDVELRCDPISGHTALYWYRQSLGQGLEFLIYFQGNSAPDKSGLPSDRFSAERTGGSVSTLTIQRTQQEDSAVYLCASSLDRGNGYTFGSGTRLTVV.

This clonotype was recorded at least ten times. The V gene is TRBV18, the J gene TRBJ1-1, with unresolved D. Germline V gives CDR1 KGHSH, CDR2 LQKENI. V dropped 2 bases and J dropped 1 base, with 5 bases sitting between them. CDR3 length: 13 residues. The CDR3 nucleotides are TGTGCCAGCTCACCAGGGTGGAACACTGAAGCTTTCTTT. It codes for CASSPGWNTEAFF.

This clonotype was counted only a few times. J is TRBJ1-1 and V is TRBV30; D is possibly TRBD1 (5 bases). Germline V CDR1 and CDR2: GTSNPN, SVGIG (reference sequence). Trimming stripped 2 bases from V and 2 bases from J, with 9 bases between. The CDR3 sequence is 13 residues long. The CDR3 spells CAWSRDGNTEAFF. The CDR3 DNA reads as TGTGCCTGGAGTCGGGACGGAAACACTGAAGCTTTCTTT.

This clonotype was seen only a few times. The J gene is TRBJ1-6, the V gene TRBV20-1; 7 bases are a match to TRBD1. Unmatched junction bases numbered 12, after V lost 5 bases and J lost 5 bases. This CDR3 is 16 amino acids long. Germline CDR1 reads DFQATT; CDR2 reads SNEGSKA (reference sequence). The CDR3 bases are TGCAGTGCTCTTAGGGGAAACAGGGGAGATAATTCACCCCTCCACTTT. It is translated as CSALRGNRGDNSPLHF.

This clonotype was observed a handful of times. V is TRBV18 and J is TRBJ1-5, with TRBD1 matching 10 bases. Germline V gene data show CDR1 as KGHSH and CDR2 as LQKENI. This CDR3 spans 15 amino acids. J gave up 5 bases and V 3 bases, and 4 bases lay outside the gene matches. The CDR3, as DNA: TGTGCCAGCTCACCGACCGGGACAGGGGATCAGCCCCAGCATTTT. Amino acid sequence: CASSPTGTGDQPQHF.

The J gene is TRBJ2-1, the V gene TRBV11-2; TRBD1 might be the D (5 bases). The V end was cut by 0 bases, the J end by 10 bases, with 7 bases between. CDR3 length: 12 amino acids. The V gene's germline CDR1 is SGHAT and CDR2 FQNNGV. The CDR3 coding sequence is TGTGCCAGCAGCTTAGACAGACAGGAGCAGTTCTTC. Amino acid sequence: CASSLDRQEQFF. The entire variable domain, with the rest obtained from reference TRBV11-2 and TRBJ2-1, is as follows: EAGVAQSPRYKIIEKRQSVAFWCNPISGHATLYWYQQILGQGPKLLIQFQNNGVVDDSQLPKDRFSAERLKGVDSTLKIQPAKLEDSAVYLCASSLDRQEQFFGPGTRLTVL.

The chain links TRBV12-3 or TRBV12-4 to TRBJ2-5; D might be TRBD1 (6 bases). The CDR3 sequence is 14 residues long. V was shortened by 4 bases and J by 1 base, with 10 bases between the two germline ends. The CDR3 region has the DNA TGTGCCAGCAGTTACCCAGGGGTCCAAGAGACCCAGTACTTC. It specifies CASSYPGVQETQYF.

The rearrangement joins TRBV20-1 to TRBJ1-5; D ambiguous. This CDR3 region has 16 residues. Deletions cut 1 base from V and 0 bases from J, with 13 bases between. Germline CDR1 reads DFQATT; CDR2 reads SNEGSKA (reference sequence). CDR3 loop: CSARVKGLYSNQPQHF. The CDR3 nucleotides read TGCAGTGCTAGAGTTAAAGGGCTGTATAGCAATCAGCCCCAGCATTTT.

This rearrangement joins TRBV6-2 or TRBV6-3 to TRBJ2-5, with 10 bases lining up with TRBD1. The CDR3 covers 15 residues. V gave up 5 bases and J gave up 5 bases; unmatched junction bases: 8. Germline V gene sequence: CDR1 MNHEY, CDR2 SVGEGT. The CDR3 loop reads CASSPTGGAGETQYF. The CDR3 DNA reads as TGTGCCAGCAGTCCGACAGGGGGCGCAGGGGAGACCCAGTACTTC.

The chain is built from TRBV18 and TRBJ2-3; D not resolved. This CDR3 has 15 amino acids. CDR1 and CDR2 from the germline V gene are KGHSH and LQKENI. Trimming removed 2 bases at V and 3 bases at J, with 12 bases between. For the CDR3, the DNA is TGTGCCAGCTCACCAGGGGTTATCGGAACAGATACGCAGTATTTT. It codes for CASSPGVIGTDTQYF.

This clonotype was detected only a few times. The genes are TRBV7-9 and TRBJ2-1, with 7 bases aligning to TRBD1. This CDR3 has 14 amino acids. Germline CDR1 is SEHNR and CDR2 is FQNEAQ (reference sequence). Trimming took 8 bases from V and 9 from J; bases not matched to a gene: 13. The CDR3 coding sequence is TGTGCCAGCGAGGGACAGAGTGGGGTTGGTGAGCAGTTCTTC. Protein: CASEGQSGVGEQFF.

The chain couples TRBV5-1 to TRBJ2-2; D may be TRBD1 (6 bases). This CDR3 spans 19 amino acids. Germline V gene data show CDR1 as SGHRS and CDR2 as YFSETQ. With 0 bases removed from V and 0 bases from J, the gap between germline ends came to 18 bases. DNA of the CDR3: TGCGCCAGCAGCTTGGGATTTTGGGTGGACAGTTCGAACACCGGGGAGCTGTTTTTT. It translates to CASSLGFWVDSSNTGELFF.

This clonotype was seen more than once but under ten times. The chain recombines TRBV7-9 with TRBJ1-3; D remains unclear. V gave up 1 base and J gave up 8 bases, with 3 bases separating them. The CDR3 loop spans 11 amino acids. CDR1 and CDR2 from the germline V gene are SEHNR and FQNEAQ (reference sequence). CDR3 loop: CASSLGDTIYF. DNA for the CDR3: TGTGCCAGCAGCTTAGGAGACACCATATATTTT.

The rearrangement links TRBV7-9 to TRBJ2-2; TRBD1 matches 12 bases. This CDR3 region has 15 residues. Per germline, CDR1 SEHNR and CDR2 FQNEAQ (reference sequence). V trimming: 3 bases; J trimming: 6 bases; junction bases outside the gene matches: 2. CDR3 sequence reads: CASSFRDRGPGELFF. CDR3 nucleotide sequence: TGTGCCAGCAGCTTCCGGGACAGGGGGCCCGGGGAGCTGTTTTTT. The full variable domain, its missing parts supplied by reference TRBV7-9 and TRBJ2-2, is DTGVSQNPRHKITKRGQNVTFRCDPISEHNRLYWYRQTLGQGPEFLTYFQNEAQLEKSRLLSDRFSAERPKGSFSTLEIQRTEQGDSAMYLCASSFRDRGPGELFFGEGSRLTVL.

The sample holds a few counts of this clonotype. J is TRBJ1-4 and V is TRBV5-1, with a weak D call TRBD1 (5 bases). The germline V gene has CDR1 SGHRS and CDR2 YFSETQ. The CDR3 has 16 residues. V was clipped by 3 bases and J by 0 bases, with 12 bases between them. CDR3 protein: CASSSGRLATNEKLFF. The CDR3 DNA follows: TGCGCCAGCAGCTCAGGGAGGTTGGCAACTAATGAAAAACTGTTTTTT.